This TCR beta chain originates from a study of T cells after yellow fever vaccination. Study results and caveats: After the booster, roughly 96% of CD4 and about nine tenths of CD8 primary-response clones were re-detected. Just a small share of clonotypes turned up in the CD4 compartment as well as the CD8 compartment.

Each CDR3 protein is one row after TCRdb ran MiXCR on the 5' RACE reads. The sample shows 610,000 or so distinct CDR3 sequences, over 9% of them seen only once. Regarding this clonotype: The antigen remains unidentified.

The V segment lost 8 bases and the J segment 0 bases; nucleotides outside the gene matches: 7. This CDR3 spans 17 amino acids. V gene TRBV12-3 or TRBV12-4 combines with J gene TRBJ2-1; 13 bases are a match to TRBD2. The sequence came from a young man who received the YFV17D yellow fever vaccine. The sample here was PBMCs, taken on the day of the yellow fever booster vaccination. As DNA, the CDR3 is TGTGCCAGCGGTGCCGGACTAGCGGGAGTCTCCTACAATGAGCAGTTCTTC. Translated: CASGAGLAGVSYNEQFF.